The next 30 T cell receptor beta chains were all read from a single sample in a study of a mutant IDH1 vaccine in newly diagnosed glioma. These receptors have no identified antigens. Time point reported: week 23, last vaccination. All doses held 300 ug of mutant IDH1 20-mer peptide, with topical imiquimod. Measured with immunoSEQ multiplex PCR; TCRdb has only the in-frame clones, and not every one. The data show some 29,000 clones, roughly 80% seen once. The input for sequencing was PBMCs, taken from a glioma patient whose treatment included an IDH1 peptide vaccine. These TCRs come from a woman aged 25-40 years with glioma.

This rearrangement joins TRBV2 to TRBJ2-3, with unresolved D. CDR3 length equals 16 residues. V was clipped by 5 bases and J by 0 bases, with 15 bases between them. Per the germline V gene, CDR1 is SNHLY and CDR2 is FYNNEI. CDR3 region: CASSTDGPMSTDTQYF. The CDR3 DNA sequence: TGTGCCAGCAGTACCGACGGACCGATGAGCACAGATACGCAGTATTTT.

The CDR3 is CASSQVGGGAIDTQYF. CDR3 sequence (DNA): TGCGCCAGCAGCCAAGTGGGCGGGGGGGCTATAGATACGCAGTATTTT. V gene TRBV4-1 combines with J gene TRBJ2-3; 9 nucleotides agree with TRBD2. CDR3 length equals 16 residues. V lost 1 base and J lost 5; bases outside the gene matches: 7. The germline CDR1 and CDR2 sequences are MGHRA and YSYEKL.

The V and J genes are TRBV7-9 and TRBJ2-5, with D hard to call. V shed 7 bases and J shed 4 bases, with 4 bases lying between them. The length of the CDR3 is 10 residues. Germline CDR1 SEHNR, CDR2 FQNEAQ (reference sequence). Here the CDR3 reads CASMGETQYF. The CDR3 DNA sequence: TGTGCCAGCATGGGAGAGACCCAGTACTTC.

The rearrangement links TRBV5-6 to TRBJ1-1; D unresolved. The germline V gene has CDR1 SGHDT and CDR2 YYEEEE. The V end lost 4 bases, the J end lost 0 bases, and 19 bases lay between the germline ends. This CDR3 comprises 17 residues. CDR3 nucleotides: TGTGCCAGCAGCCTCCTGGGCCCAGCAGCCATGAACACTGAAGCTTTCTTT. This translates into CASSLLGPAAMNTEAFF.

The V call is TRBV11-2, the J call TRBJ2-3; D unclear. Trimming took off 1 base at V and 7 bases at J, with 3 bases between the two ends. The germline gives CDR1 SGHAT, CDR2 FQNNGV. CDR3 length: 11 amino acids. The CDR3 here is CASSLANTQYF. DNA of the CDR3: TGTGCCAGCAGCTTAGCGAATACGCAGTATTTT. The whole variable domain, remainder taken from reference TRBV11-2 and TRBJ2-3, is EAGVAQSPRYKIIEKRQSVAFWCNPISGHATLYWYQQILGQGPKLLIQFQNNGVVDDSQLPKDRFSAERLKGVDSTLKIQPAKLEDSAVYLCASSLANTQYFGPGTRLTVL.

This sequence joins TRBV7-2 and TRBJ2-5; perhaps TRBD1 as D (6 bases). CDR3 size: 13 residues. The V end was cut by 3 bases, the J end by 7 bases, with 12 bases between. The germline V gene has CDR1 SGHTA and CDR2 FQGNSA. The CDR3 region is CASSFGTILTQYF. The CDR3 bases are TGTGCCAGCAGCTTCGGGACAATCTTGACCCAGTACTTC.

The gene calls are TRBV6-4 and TRBJ1-4, with D possibly TRBD1 on 5 matching bases. The CDR3 totals 14 residues. Germline CDR1 and CDR2: MRHNA and SNTAGT. V lost 4 bases and J lost 8, with 14 bases in between. The CDR3: CASSAGGLSEKLFF. CDR3 sequence (DNA): TGTGCCAGCAGTGCCGGGGGGTTATCCGAAAAACTGTTTTTT.

This clone occurred once. V and J are TRBV11-2 and TRBJ1-1; D is possibly TRBD1 (5 bases). CDR3 length equals 19 residues. CDR1 is SGHAT, CDR2 FQNNGV, per germline. V was trimmed by 0 bases and J by 2 bases, leaving 22 bases between them. For the CDR3, the DNA is TGTGCCAGCAGCTTAGATCTCTCGAGACGTGGGGGTTCTAACACTGAAGCTTTCTTT. Translation: CASSLDLSRRGGSNTEAFF. Based on the CDR3 plus reference TRBV11-2 and TRBJ1-1, the full variable domain is EAGVAQSPRYKIIEKRQSVAFWCNPISGHATLYWYQQILGQGPKLLIQFQNNGVVDDSQLPKDRFSAERLKGVDSTLKIQPAKLEDSAVYLCASSLDLSRRGGSNTEAFFGQGTRLTVV.

The chain employs TRBV5-1 and TRBJ2-7, with 10 positions matching TRBD1. This CDR3 contains 13 residues. Per the germline V gene, CDR1 is SGHRS and CDR2 is YFSETQ. V shed 4 bases, J shed 6 bases, and the junction held 4 bases outside the gene matches. The CDR3 sequence: CASSRGQGPEQYF. In nucleotides, the CDR3 is TGCGCCAGCAGCAGGGGACAGGGGCCCGAGCAGTACTTC.

The chain couples TRBV28 to TRBJ1-1; D is uncertain. Trimming left V 7 bases short and J 2 bases short, with 11 bases between. This CDR3 region has 13 residues. The germline V gene encodes CDR1 MDHEN and CDR2 SYDVKM. The CDR3 here is CASKEEINTEAFF. DNA for the CDR3: TGTGCCAGCAAAGAAGAGATTAACACTGAAGCTTTCTTT.

The chain recombines TRBV6-6 with TRBJ2-7; 7 nucleotides agree with TRBD2. Germline V gene data show CDR1 as MNHNY and CDR2 as SVGAGI (reference sequence). V shed 7 bases, J shed 9 bases, and the junction held 12 bases outside the gene matches. The CDR3 runs 13 residues. The CDR3 region is CASTTTHPGGQYF. CDR3 nucleotides: TGTGCCAGCACGACTACCCACCCGGGAGGGCAGTACTTC.

The genes are TRBV6-1 and TRBJ1-6, with D unclear. This CDR3 region has 15 residues. Germline assignment: CDR1 MNHNS and CDR2 SASEGT. V lost 0 bases, J lost 6 bases, and 9 bases lay in between. In DNA form, the CDR3 reads TGTGCCAGCAGTGAAGCTGAGACGGCTAATTCACCCCTCCACTTT. It translates to CASSEAETANSPLHF.

In this sample, this clone turned up once. V usage is TRBV18 and J usage is TRBJ2-6; 7 nucleotides match TRBD2. This CDR3 is 16 amino acids long. Germline V lookup: CDR1 KGHSH, CDR2 LQKENI. The trim removed 6 bases at V and 2 bases at J, leaving 7 bases unmatched. CDR3 sequence (DNA): TGTGCCAGCTCGCTAAGGGAGGGTGCTGGGGCCAACGTCCTGACTTTC. Translating gives CASSLREGAGANVLTF.

J is TRBJ1-1 and V is TRBV30; the D is unclear. Germline V gene sequence: CDR1 GTSNPN, CDR2 SVGIG (reference sequence). The CDR3 covers 13 residues. V shed 0 bases and J shed 2 bases, with 7 bases lying between them. The CDR3 DNA is TGTGCCTGGAGTGTACGGGGAAACACTGAAGCTTTCTTT. Its protein product is CAWSVRGNTEAFF.

This clone was recorded only once. The germline gene is not matched at one end of the junction; a read error may be the cause. This sequence joins TRBV27 and TRBJ1-6; D unclear. The germline V gene encodes CDR1 MNHEY and CDR2 SMNVEV (reference sequence). The CDR3 is 10 residues long. The CDR3 is CASTSGPSDF. The DNA of the CDR3 is TGTGCCAGCACCTCCGGGCCCTCCGACTTT.

This clone rates as medium-sized. This same CDR3 is encoded by further DNA sequences in the sample. This rearrangement joins TRBV6-5 to TRBJ2-7; D unclear. Trimming stripped 2 bases from V and 2 bases from J, with 7 bases between. The germline gives CDR1 MNHEY, CDR2 SVGAGI. The CDR3 has 13 residues. CDR3 protein: CASSYAPTYEQYF. For the CDR3, the DNA is TGTGCCAGCAGTTACGCACCCACCTACGAGCAGTACTTC.

This clone was recorded once. The V and J genes are TRBV5-1 and TRBJ2-7; D not certain. Germline loops: CDR1 SGHRS, CDR2 YFSETQ. The CDR3 has 15 amino acids. V lost 0 bases, J lost 2 bases, and 12 bases lay in between. The CDR3 protein is CASSLAGMEAYEQYF. CDR3 sequence (DNA): TGCGCCAGCAGCTTGGCAGGAATGGAAGCCTACGAGCAGTACTTC.

This rearrangement joins TRBV5-1 to TRBJ1-3; no definite D call. Per the germline V gene, CDR1 is SGHRS and CDR2 is YFSETQ. The V gene lost 0 bases and the J gene lost 1 base, with 8 bases spanning the gap. The CDR3 extends over 15 amino acids. The CDR3 here is CASSLDYSSGNTIYF. Here the CDR3 DNA reads TGCGCCAGCAGCTTGGATTATTCATCTGGAAACACCATATATTTT.

This rearrangement joins TRBV2 to TRBJ1-5; D not certain. Trimming removed 2 bases at V and 7 bases at J, with 12 bases between. The CDR3 has 14 residues. The germline CDR1 and CDR2 sequences are SNHLY and FYNNEI. DNA of the CDR3: TGTGCCAGCAGTGAATCAACCGGGAGCCAGCCCCAGCATTTT. Translation: CASSESTGSQPQHF.

This chain joins TRBV29-1 and TRBJ1-2; D ambiguous. V lost 6 bases to trimming and J lost 8 bases, with 16 bases between them. Germline loops: CDR1 SQVTM, CDR2 ANQGSEA. The CDR3 is 12 residues long. CDR3: CSVLLRAEGYTF. In nucleotides, the CDR3 is TGCAGCGTCCTCCTGCGCGCTGAAGGCTACACCTTC.

This chain joins TRBV10-3 and TRBJ2-5, with TRBD2 identical over 7 bases. Germline V gene data show CDR1 as ENHRY and CDR2 as SYGVKD. The CDR3 sequence is 12 residues long. V was pared by 9 bases and J by 3 bases, with 4 bases of the junction left unmatched. For the CDR3, the DNA is TGTGCCATTGCAGCGGGGAAAGAGACCCAGTACTTC. This encodes CAIAAGKETQYF.

The chain is built from TRBV7-7 and TRBJ1-2, with D unresolved. V lost 4 bases and J 2 bases, leaving 14 bases between the germline ends. CDR1 and CDR2 (germline): SSHAT, FNYEAQ (reference sequence). This CDR3 is built from 15 residues. In DNA, the CDR3 is TGTGCCAGCAGCTCTCCCAAAATGATGAACTATGGCTACACCTTC. Protein sequence: CASSSPKMMNYGYTF.

The chain recombines TRBV10-3 with TRBJ2-6, with 11 bases that match TRBD1. CDR1 ENHRY and CDR2 SYGVKD come from the germline V gene. The CDR3 covers 17 residues. V shed 7 bases, J shed 3 bases, and the junction held 8 bases outside the gene matches. CDR3 sequence: CAIKERTGGSGANVLTF. The CDR3, as DNA: TGTGCCATCAAAGAGCGGACAGGGGGCAGTGGGGCCAACGTCCTGACTTTC.

The gene calls are TRBV5-4 and TRBJ2-7, with TRBD2 as a possible D gene (7 bases). Trimming removed 1 base at V and 2 bases at J, with 16 bases between. The CDR3 totals 16 residues. Germline V lookup: CDR1 SGHNT, CDR2 YYREEE (reference sequence). CDR3 loop: CASSLIGGGRAYEQYF. In DNA, the CDR3 is TGTGCCAGCAGCTTGATAGGCGGGGGCAGGGCCTACGAGCAGTACTTC.

This chain links TRBV11-2 with TRBJ2-7; the D is unclear. The V gene's germline CDR1 is SGHAT and CDR2 FQNNGV. V lost 4 bases to trimming and J lost 5 bases, with 12 bases between them. The CDR3 has 13 residues. DNA for the CDR3: TGTGCCAGCAGCTCCATCACCCGGAACGAGCAGTACTTC. Protein product: CASSSITRNEQYF.

V and J are TRBV5-1 and TRBJ2-3; TRBD1 matches 7 bases. Trimming took 1 base from V and 8 from J; bases not matched to a gene: 10. The CDR3 covers 15 residues. Per the germline V gene, CDR1 is SGHRS and CDR2 is YFSETQ. DNA for the CDR3: TGCGCCAGCAGCTTGAGGGCAGGAGAGGGGGCTACGCAGTATTTT. Its translation is CASSLRAGEGATQYF.

The rearrangement uses TRBV4-3 and TRBJ2-4; D is perhaps TRBD1 or TRBD2 (6 bases each). The CDR3 contains 17 residues. V was shortened by 0 bases and J by 8 bases, with 20 bases between the two germline ends. Germline-derived CDR1 and CDR2 are LGHNA and YSLEER. This CDR3 reads CASSQESSGRRGDIQYF. Here the CDR3 DNA reads TGCGCCAGCAGCCAAGAGAGTTCAGGTCGGAGGGGGGACATTCAGTACTTC.

J is TRBJ2-7 and V is TRBV7-2, with TRBD2 matching 7 bases. The CDR3 totals 15 residues. V shed 1 base, J shed 2 bases, and the junction held 5 bases outside the gene matches. The V gene's germline CDR1 is SGHTA and CDR2 FQGNSA. For the CDR3, the DNA is TGTGCCAGCAGCTTAGGAGCGGGGACTCCCTACGAGCAGTACTTC. It codes for CASSLGAGTPYEQYF.

The rearrangement links TRBV4-3 to TRBJ1-1; D is ambiguous. V lost 1 base, J lost 3 bases, and 3 bases lay in between. The CDR3 is 12 amino acids. Germline CDR1 is LGHNA and CDR2 is YSLEER. This CDR3 is CASSQGHTEAFF. In DNA, the CDR3 is TGCGCCAGCAGCCAAGGACACACTGAAGCTTTCTTT.

V usage is TRBV5-1 and J usage is TRBJ1-2, with D tentatively TRBD1 (5 bases). In germline, CDR1 is SGHRS, CDR2 YFSETQ. The CDR3 is 15 residues long. V was clipped by 1 base and J by 4 bases, with 14 bases between them. Here the CDR3 reads CASSLIAGPLYGYTF. The CDR3 region has the DNA TGCGCCAGCAGCTTGATCGCAGGGCCCCTCTATGGCTACACCTTC. Together with reference TRBV5-1 and TRBJ1-2, the CDR3 gives the full variable domain: KAGVTQTPRYLIKTRGQQVTLSCSPISGHRSVSWYQQTPGQGLQFLFEYFSETQRNKGNFPGRFSGRQFSNSRSEMNVSTLELGDSALYLCASSLIAGPLYGYTFGSGTRLTVV.